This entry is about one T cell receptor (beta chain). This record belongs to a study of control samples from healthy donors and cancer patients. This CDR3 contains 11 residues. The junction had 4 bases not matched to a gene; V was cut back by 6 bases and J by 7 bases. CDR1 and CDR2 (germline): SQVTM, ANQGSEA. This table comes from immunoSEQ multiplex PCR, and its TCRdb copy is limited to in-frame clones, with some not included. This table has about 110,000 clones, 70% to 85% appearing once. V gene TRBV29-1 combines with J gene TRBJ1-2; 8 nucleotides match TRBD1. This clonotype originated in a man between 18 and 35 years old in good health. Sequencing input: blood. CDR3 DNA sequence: TGCAGCGTCGATACAGGGGGTGGCTACACCTTC. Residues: CSVDTGGGYTF.